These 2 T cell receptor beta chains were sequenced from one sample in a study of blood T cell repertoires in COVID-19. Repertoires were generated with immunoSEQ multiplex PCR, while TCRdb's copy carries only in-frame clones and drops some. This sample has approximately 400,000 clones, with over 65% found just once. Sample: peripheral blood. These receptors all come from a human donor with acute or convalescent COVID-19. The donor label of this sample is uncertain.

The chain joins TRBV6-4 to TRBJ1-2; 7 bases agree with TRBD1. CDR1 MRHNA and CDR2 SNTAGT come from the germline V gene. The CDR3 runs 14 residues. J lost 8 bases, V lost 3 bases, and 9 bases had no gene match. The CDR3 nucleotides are TGTGCCAGCAGTGATCAACAGGGGTTCGGAGGCTACACCTTC. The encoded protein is CASSDQQGFGGYTF.

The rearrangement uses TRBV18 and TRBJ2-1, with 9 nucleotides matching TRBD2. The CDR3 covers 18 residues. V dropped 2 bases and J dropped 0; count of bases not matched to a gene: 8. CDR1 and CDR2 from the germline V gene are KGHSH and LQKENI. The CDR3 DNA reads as TGTGCCAGCTCACCATCCAGCGGGGGGTTTAGCTCCTACAATGAGCAGTTCTTC. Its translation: CASSPSSGGFSSYNEQFF. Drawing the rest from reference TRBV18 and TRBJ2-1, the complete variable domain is NAGVMQNPRHLVRRRGQEARLRCSPMKGHSHVYWYRQLPEEGLKFMVYLQKENIIDESGMPKERFSAEFPKEGPSILRIQQVVRGDSAAYFCASSPSSGGFSSYNEQFFGPGTRLTVL.